The clone carrying this T cell receptor beta chain was detected only once. Its antigen is not identified. The data were taken from a study of T cell responses to AZD1222 COVID-19 vaccine. Overall study results and limits: Repertoires were sampled only after the peak T cell response. Breadth and depth of Spike-specific TCRs rose after two AZD1222 doses. Possibly, clonal diversity was underestimated; donors were largely white British and included more females.

The trim removed 2 bases at V and 9 bases at J, leaving 4 bases unmatched. Germline CDR1 reads SGHTA; CDR2 reads FQGNSA. The CDR3 has 14 amino acids. Using immunoSEQ multiplex PCR, the repertoire was profiled, and TCRdb retains in-frame clones only, with some absent. The table has about 90,000 clones, about nine tenths seen once. The chain couples TRBV7-2 to TRBJ2-1; TRBD2 agrees at 10 bases. The TCR originated in an adult who received the AZD1222 COVID-19 vaccine. Here the sequenced sample was peripheral blood, taken 28 days after the second AZD1222 dose. This CDR3 is CASSLLAGASEQFF. The CDR3 DNA is TGTGCCAGCAGCTTACTAGCGGGGGCGAGTGAGCAGTTCTTC.